One and the same sample provided the 7 T cell receptor beta chains below, sequenced in a study of beta chain features in type 1 diabetes. The sequenced template was cDNA made from the entire isolated RNA. TCRdb's copy holds only in-frame clones and misses some; the assay was immunoSEQ multiplex PCR. The data hold just over 450,000 clones, with 30% observed a single time. The source material was naive CD4+ T cells from blood. These receptors came from a young man in good health.

This clone has a handful of counts. V and J are TRBV5-1 and TRBJ1-2; weak D call: TRBD1 (5 bases). Germline values: CDR1 SGHRS, CDR2 YFSETQ. Trimming left V 2 bases short and J 4 bases short, with 9 bases between. The CDR3 is 13 amino acids. The CDR3 DNA reads TGCGCCAGCAGCTTCGACAGAGTCTATGGCTACACCTTC. This codes for CASSFDRVYGYTF.

This clone has just one count. The CDR3 region is CASSSGVRTEAFF. In DNA, the CDR3 is TGTGCCAGCAGTTCAGGGGTTCGGACTGAAGCTTTCTTT. This rearrangement joins TRBV6-1 to TRBJ1-1; D possibly corresponds to TRBD1 (6 bases). The V gene lost 5 bases and the J gene lost 5 bases, with 12 bases spanning the gap. Per germline, CDR1 MNHNS and CDR2 SASEGT. This CDR3 has 13 amino acids.

The gene calls are TRBV7-2 and TRBJ2-3; 15 bases match TRBD2. The V gene's germline CDR1 is SGHTA and CDR2 FQGNSA. CDR3 length: 17 residues. V gave up 5 bases and J gave up 4 bases; unmatched junction bases: 7. The CDR3 sequence: CASSPRTSGRGADTQYF. The CDR3 region has the DNA TGTGCCAGCAGCCCTCGGACTAGCGGGAGGGGGGCAGATACGCAGTATTTT.

V usage is TRBV5-1 and J usage is TRBJ2-5; no definite D call. The germline V and J ends were trimmed by 0 bases and 2 bases, with 8 bases remaining between them. Germline V gives CDR1 SGHRS, CDR2 YFSETQ. The CDR3 has 14 amino acids. The chain's CDR3 is CASSLEATQETQYF. For the CDR3, the DNA is TGCGCCAGCAGCTTGGAAGCGACACAAGAGACCCAGTACTTC.

The V call is TRBV6-6, the J call TRBJ2-3; D remains ambiguous. The CDR3 totals 12 residues. Germline lookup yields CDR1 MNHNY and CDR2 SVGAGI (reference sequence). V was shortened by 6 bases and J by 0 bases, with 4 bases between the two germline ends. This CDR3 reads CASRLSTDTQYF. CDR3 nucleotides: TGTGCCAGCAGGCTTAGCACAGATACGCAGTATTTT.

The rearrangement links TRBV11-2 to TRBJ2-4; D not certain. Germline V lookup: CDR1 SGHAT, CDR2 FQNNGV. The V end lost 5 bases, the J end lost 0 bases, and 5 bases lay between the germline ends. The CDR3 sequence is 13 residues long. The CDR3 reads CASSSLAKNIQYF. CDR3 nucleotides: TGTGCCAGCAGCAGTTTAGCCAAAAACATTCAGTACTTC.

This clone occurred a few times. The chain employs TRBV7-8 and TRBJ1-5; D gene ambiguous. Germline CDR1 SGHVS, CDR2 FQNEAQ. V was trimmed by 1 base and J by 7 bases, leaving 11 bases between them. The CDR3 contains 14 residues. Here the CDR3 DNA reads TGTGCCAGCAGCTTAGATGGAGGGAGGCAGCCCCAGCATTTT. The encoded protein is CASSLDGGRQPQHF.